Listed here are 14 T cell receptor beta chains from one sample, sequenced in a study of blood T cell repertoires in COVID-19 (TCRdb year 2020). The library was built by means of the immunoSEQ multiplex PCR assay. TCRdb re-hosts the immuneACCESS table, in-frame sequences only. Its copies lack some clones; in the studies checked, an unresolved V gene accounts for under half of them, and the cause for the rest is not known. The sample records roughly 700,000 clones, 80% to 90% of which are singletons. About 0.24% of the sample belongs to the ten largest clones. Sequencing was carried out using peripheral blood. The receptors originated from a woman in her late teens or twenties with acute or convalescent COVID-19.

Comments on this clone: Other nucleotide sequences from this sample produce the same CDR3. The V call is TRBV6-1, the J call TRBJ1-1; the D gene is possibly TRBD1 (5 bases). This CDR3 is 14 amino acids long. Trimming removed 1 base at V and 5 bases at J, with 11 bases between. Germline values: CDR1 MNHNS, CDR2 SASEGT. The CDR3 spells CASSEGGGYTEAFF. As DNA, the CDR3 is TGTGCCAGCAGTGAAGGGGGCGGTTATACTGAAGCTTTCTTT.

The chain joins TRBV19 to TRBJ1-1; 7 bases are shared with TRBD1. Germline assignment: CDR1 LNHDA and CDR2 SQIVND (reference sequence). The CDR3 totals 13 residues. Trimming at V came to 8 bases and at J to 4 bases, leaving 7 bases not matched to a gene. In DNA form, the CDR3 reads TGTGCCAGTGACAGGGCTGGAGGCACTGAAGCTTTCTTT. Protein product: CASDRAGGTEAFF.

This clone has just a few counts. The genes are TRBV15 and TRBJ1-6; D uncertain. V lost 8 bases and J 11 bases, leaving 19 bases between the germline ends. Germline values: CDR1 LNHNV, CDR2 YYDKDF (reference sequence). CDR3 length equals 14 residues. The DNA for the CDR3 is TGTGCCACCGGGTGGGAGTCCCTTCCGGCACCCCTCCACTTT. It translates to CATGWESLPAPLHF.

This rearrangement joins TRBV29-1 to TRBJ2-7, with D possibly matching TRBD1 (6 bases). The CDR3 length is 13 residues. With 4 bases removed from V and 1 base from J, the gap between germline ends came to 11 bases. Per the germline V gene, CDR1 is SQVTM and CDR2 is ANQGSEA. The CDR3 DNA reads TGCAGCGTTGCCCACGGGACATCCTACGAGCAGTACTTC. The encoded protein is CSVAHGTSYEQYF.

The chain is built from TRBV6-5 and TRBJ2-7; 9 bases fit TRBD1. Trimming at V came to 5 bases and at J to 3 bases, leaving 5 bases not matched to a gene. The length of the CDR3 is 14 residues. Per the germline V gene, CDR1 is MNHEY and CDR2 is SVGAGI. The CDR3 sequence: CASSPPGQGYEQYF. The DNA for the CDR3 is TGTGCCAGCAGTCCCCCGGGACAGGGCTACGAGCAGTACTTC.

The chain employs TRBV27 and TRBJ1-6; D is uncertain. The CDR3 loop spans 14 amino acids. V was clipped by 4 bases and J by 0 bases, with 4 bases between them. Germline values: CDR1 MNHEY, CDR2 SMNVEV (reference sequence). The CDR3 reads CASSSSSYNSPLHF. CDR3 nucleotides: TGTGCCAGCAGTTCGAGCTCCTATAATTCACCCCTCCACTTT.

The rearrangement uses TRBV5-1 and TRBJ2-3; TRBD2 might be the D (5 bases). Germline V lookup: CDR1 SGHRS, CDR2 YFSETQ. This CDR3 contains 12 residues. Deletions cut 5 bases from V and 5 bases from J, with 9 bases between. CDR3: CASRSEGDTQYF. Here the CDR3 DNA reads TGCGCCAGCAGATCAGAGGGAGATACGCAGTATTTT.

The V and J genes are TRBV21-1 and TRBJ1-2. TRBV21-1 is flagged as a pseudogene. The CDR3 totals 16 residues. The CDR3 here is CASSKVERTDADGYTF. Written as DNA, the CDR3 is TGTGCCAGCAGCAAAGTCGAGCGGACCGACGCGGATGGCTACACCTTC.

V gene TRBV6-5 combines with J gene TRBJ1-1, with D tentatively TRBD1 (5 bases). Germline lookup yields CDR1 MNHEY and CDR2 SVGAGI. V was shortened by 5 bases and J by 1 base, with 14 bases between the two germline ends. This CDR3 region has 15 residues. CDR3 bases: TGTGCCAGCAGTCCCCAGGGTGGAGCGAACACTGAAGCTTTCTTT. Protein sequence: CASSPQGGANTEAFF.

The CDR3 sequence: CATSDLSGAPNEQFF. CDR3 nucleotide sequence: TGTGCCACCAGTGATCTTAGCGGGGCCCCTAATGAGCAGTTCTTC. This chain links TRBV24-1 with TRBJ2-1, with 8 bases matching TRBD2. Germline-derived CDR1 and CDR2 are KGHDR and SFDVKD. CDR3 length: 15 residues. V dropped 3 bases and J dropped 7; count of bases not matched to a gene: 7.

The chain links TRBV7-2 to TRBJ1-6; 8 bases are a match to TRBD1. Per the germline V gene, CDR1 is SGHTA and CDR2 is FQGNSA. The V gene end was trimmed by 3 bases and the J gene end by 10 bases; junction bases not matched to a gene: 8. The CDR3 is made up of 15 amino acids. The CDR3 DNA follows: TGTGCCAGCAGCTTCCGGGACAGGAGTACCTCACCCCTCCACTTT. The encoded protein is CASSFRDRSTSPLHF.

CDR3 DNA sequence: TGTGCCAGAAAAACCGGCAATGAGCAGTTCTTC. Protein: CARKTGNEQFF. V and J are TRBV2 and TRBJ2-1; D call uncertain. V was pared by 9 bases and J by 6 bases, with 9 bases between. The V gene's germline CDR1 is SNHLY and CDR2 FYNNEI. This CDR3 spans 11 amino acids.

This clone was detected only a few times. The CDR3 spells CASSFSWQGYTF. Written as DNA, the CDR3 is TGTGCCAGCAGCTTTAGCTGGCAAGGCTACACCTTC. V usage is TRBV7-9 and J usage is TRBJ1-2; unclear D gene. V lost 3 bases and J 8 bases, leaving 10 bases between the germline ends. CDR1 and CDR2 (germline): SEHNR, FQNEAQ (reference sequence). The CDR3 is made up of 12 amino acids.

The chain uses TRBV9 and TRBJ1-2, with 7 bases matching TRBD1. Germline V gene data show CDR1 as SGDLS and CDR2 as YYNGEE. The CDR3 is 15 amino acids. V dropped 0 bases and J dropped 2; count of bases not matched to a gene: 4. The CDR3 region has the DNA TGTGCCAGCAGCGTAGTGGCAGGGGGAAACTATGGCTACACCTTC. Translation: CASSVVAGGNYGYTF.